One sample yielded the 18 T cell receptor beta chains listed below, sequenced in a study of T-cell reconstitution after alpha-beta-depleted transplantation in children. The TCRbeta library incorporated unique molecular identifiers. MiXCR, run by TCRdb on the PCR reads, gives a single entry per CDR3 protein. This table holds 240,000 or so distinct CDR3 sequences, about 12% found once. The specimen was PBMCs from the stem cell graft donor, collected from the stem cell graft. The receptor set was obtained from a human donor who donated a stem cell graft to a child with acute lymphoblastic leukemia.

This clonotype occurred many times. The chain combines TRBV20-1 with TRBJ1-5; no clear D gene. The CDR3 has 12 residues. Germline V gene sequence: CDR1 DFQATT, CDR2 SNEGSKA (reference sequence). Trimming took 5 bases from V and 6 from J, leaving 11 bases between them. The CDR3: CSAHSDFQPQHF. As DNA, the CDR3 is TGCAGTGCTCACAGTGATTTTCAGCCCCAGCATTTT.

This clonotype was seen many times. This rearrangement joins TRBV12-3 or TRBV12-4 to TRBJ2-2, with D perhaps matching TRBD1 (6 bases). The V end lost 3 bases, the J end lost 6 bases, and 11 bases lay between the germline ends. CDR3 length equals 14 residues. CDR3: CASSFTGKAGELFF. The CDR3 nucleotides are TGTGCCAGCAGTTTTACAGGGAAGGCCGGGGAGCTGTTTTTT.

This clonotype showed up many times. This chain joins TRBV20-1 and TRBJ2-7, with TRBD2 matching over 12 bases. V shed 4 bases, J shed 4 bases, and the junction held 2 bases outside the gene matches. The CDR3 has 13 residues. The germline gives CDR1 DFQATT, CDR2 SNEGSKA (reference sequence). CDR3 sequence reads: CSATSGGAYEQYF. As DNA, the CDR3 is TGCAGTGCTACTAGCGGGGGGGCGTACGAGCAGTACTTC.

This clonotype appeared many times. This rearrangement joins TRBV5-5 to TRBJ1-4; D gene uncertain. The germline gives CDR1 SGHKS, CDR2 YYEKEE (reference sequence). The V and J ends lost 0 bases and 6 bases respectively, with 3 bases between them. The CDR3 runs 12 residues. CDR3 residues: CASSLGDEKLFF. CDR3 DNA: TGTGCCAGCAGCTTGGGCGATGAAAAACTGTTTTTT. The full variable domain, with the rest looked up from reference TRBV5-5 and TRBJ1-4, is DAGVTQSPTHLIKTRGQQVTLRCSPISGHKSVSWYQQVLGQGPQFIFQYYEKEERGRGNFPDRFSARQFPNYSSELNVNALLLGDSALYLCASSLGDEKLFFGSGTQLSVL.

This clonotype was detected ten times or more. The chain carries TRBV10-3 and TRBJ2-3; D gene unclear. Per germline, CDR1 ENHRY and CDR2 SYGVKD. This CDR3 spans 12 amino acids. Trimming took 10 bases from V and 3 from J, leaving 11 bases between them. The DNA for the CDR3 is TGTGCCAGTTCGAACGGGACAGATACGCAGTATTTT. As protein: CASSNGTDTQYF.

In this sample, this clonotype turned up many times. The chain recombines TRBV27 with TRBJ1-3, with D possibly matching TRBD1 (5 bases). CDR1 and CDR2 (germline): MNHEY, SMNVEV (reference sequence). The CDR3 length is 18 residues. Deletions cut 6 bases from V and 1 base from J, with 22 bases between. The CDR3 DNA reads TGTGCCAGCAGCCCAGGGTTTTGGAGGGATTTTTCTGGAAACACCATATATTTT. Amino acid sequence: CASSPGFWRDFSGNTIYF.

This clonotype was observed at least ten times. CDR3 sequence (DNA): TGTGCCAGCAGTTTAGGGTTCAATGAGCAGTTCTTC. Its translation: CASSLGFNEQFF. The rearrangement links TRBV12-3 or TRBV12-4 to TRBJ2-1; D not resolved. The CDR3 consists of 12 residues. V was trimmed by 1 base and J by 6 bases, leaving 4 bases between them.

This clonotype has ten or more counts. The chain has TRBV30 and TRBJ1-4, with 7 bases aligning to TRBD1. Germline loops: CDR1 GTSNPN, CDR2 SVGIG (reference sequence). The CDR3 is 14 residues long. The V segment lost 4 bases and the J segment 5 bases; nucleotides outside the gene matches: 7. The CDR3 sequence: CAWTTGTENEKLFF. In DNA, the CDR3 is TGTGCCTGGACGACCGGGACAGAGAATGAAAAACTGTTTTTT.

This clonotype was recorded at least ten times. The gene calls are TRBV5-1 and TRBJ2-1, with 10 bases matching TRBD1. V lost 7 bases, J lost 8 bases, and 6 bases stayed unmatched. This CDR3 spans 13 amino acids. The germline CDR1 and CDR2 sequences are SGHRS and YFSETQ. The CDR3 is CASHTTGGYEQFF. The CDR3 DNA sequence: TGCGCCAGCCACACGACAGGGGGCTATGAGCAGTTCTTC. The variable domain in full, with the rest retrieved from reference TRBV5-1 and TRBJ2-1, is KAGVTQTPRYLIKTRGQQVTLSCSPISGHRSVSWYQQTPGQGLQFLFEYFSETQRNKGNFPGRFSGRQFSNSRSEMNVSTLELGDSALYLCASHTTGGYEQFFGPGTRLTVL.

At least ten counts were recorded for this clonotype. DNA of the CDR3: TGCGCCAGCAGCCCCGGGACAGGGGGCACCAATACGCAGTATTTT. Translation: CASSPGTGGTNTQYF. The chain combines TRBV4-3 with TRBJ2-3; 12 bases align to TRBD1. The CDR3 is 15 residues long. Germline-derived CDR1 and CDR2 are LGHNA and YSLEER. Trimming removed 4 bases from V and 7 bases from J; junction bases left unmatched: 6.

This clonotype has ten or more counts. The genes are TRBV6-1 and TRBJ1-4; D is unclear. Per germline, CDR1 MNHNS and CDR2 SASEGT. CDR3 length: 15 amino acids. V gave up 6 bases and J gave up 8 bases, with 19 bases separating them. CDR3 sequence: CASSLDAQEGEKLFF. CDR3 nucleotides: TGTGCCAGCAGCCTGGACGCGCAGGAGGGAGAAAAACTGTTTTTT.

Many counts were recorded for this clonotype. The chain recombines TRBV5-1 with TRBJ1-2; D possibly corresponds to TRBD1 (6 bases). Germline V gene sequence: CDR1 SGHRS, CDR2 YFSETQ. This CDR3 spans 16 amino acids. V was pared by 0 bases and J by 7 bases, with 19 bases between. The CDR3 protein is CASSLARGRDMAGYTF. The CDR3 region has the DNA TGCGCCAGCAGCTTGGCGCGGGGGCGCGATATGGCTGGCTACACCTTC.

This clonotype was found many times. This chain uses TRBV19 with TRBJ1-1; D gene ambiguous. CDR3 size: 14 residues. Germline CDR1 reads LNHDA; CDR2 reads SQIVND (reference sequence). Between the trimmed V and J ends, which lost 6 bases and 3 bases, there was a span of 14 bases. The CDR3 sequence: CASRTNPGHTEAFF. In DNA form, the CDR3 reads TGTGCCAGTAGGACAAACCCCGGGCACACTGAAGCTTTCTTT.

In this sample, this clonotype turned up a few times. The CDR3 coding sequence is TGTGCCAGTAGACCGGGACAGGAGAACACTGAAGCTTTCTTT. Translated: CASRPGQENTEAFF. V is TRBV19 and J is TRBJ1-1, with TRBD1 identical over 8 bases. Losses at the gene ends were 6 bases for V and 1 base for J; bases not matched to a gene: 4. This CDR3 has 14 amino acids. CDR1 and CDR2 from the germline V gene are LNHDA and SQIVND (reference sequence).

This clonotype was recorded at least ten times. This rearrangement joins TRBV6-2 or TRBV6-3 to TRBJ1-5; 8 bases align to TRBD1. The trim removed 2 bases at V and 2 bases at J, leaving 5 bases unmatched. This CDR3 spans 16 amino acids. Germline loops: CDR1 MNHEY, CDR2 SVGEGT. CDR3 in DNA: TGTGCCAGCAGTTACCCAGGACAGGGAGGCAATCAGCCCCAGCATTTT. As protein: CASSYPGQGGNQPQHF.

This clonotype was found many times. Mismatch with germline at one junction end may stem from a read error. This chain uses TRBV5-1 with TRBJ2-7; D ambiguous. Germline V gene lookup returns CDR1 SGHRS and CDR2 YFSETQ. This CDR3 comprises 12 residues. The CDR3 protein is CASSLEPYEQYF. CDR3 sequence (DNA): TGTGCCAGCAGCTTAGAACCCTACGAGCAGTACTTC.

This clonotype was detected many times. The rearrangement uses TRBV12-3 or TRBV12-4 and TRBJ2-1, with a tentative D call TRBD1 (5 bases). The V and J ends lost 6 bases and 7 bases respectively, with 10 bases between them. This CDR3 contains 12 residues. CDR3 coding DNA: TGTGCCAGCAGGCCAGGGATAAATGAGCAGTTCTTC. The encoded protein is CASRPGINEQFF.

There are many counts of this clonotype. J is TRBJ1-2 and V is TRBV7-2, with D perhaps TRBD1 (6 bases). V lost 5 bases, J lost 5 bases, and 18 bases lay in between. There are 15 residues in the CDR3. Germline CDR1 is SGHTA and CDR2 is FQGNSA. CDR3 coding DNA: TGTGCCAGCAGCCCACCCCCCGGGGGCAGGTATGGCTACACCTTC. Amino acids: CASSPPPGGRYGYTF.